The 27 T cell receptor beta chains listed next were all sequenced from one sample in a study of beta chain features in type 1 diabetes. Of the isolated RNA, all was reverse transcribed, and so the sequenced material was expressed TCRB transcripts. Assay used: immunoSEQ multiplex PCR; TCRdb lists only in-frame clones, some missing. The sample yields about 410,000 clones, around 14% seen once. Sequenced material: naive CD4+ T cells from blood. The source is a young man in good health.

This clone was picked up a small number of times. The chain joins TRBV27 to TRBJ2-3; 11 bases are shared with TRBD2. The V and J ends lost 5 bases and 2 bases, in that order; junction bases with no gene match: 9. In germline, CDR1 is MNHEY, CDR2 SMNVEV (reference sequence). The CDR3 has 17 residues. The CDR3 region is CASSSYTSGGITDTQYF. DNA for the CDR3: TGTGCCAGCAGTAGTTATACTAGCGGGGGAATCACAGATACGCAGTATTTT.

In its sample, this clone was seen many times. V and J are TRBV29-1 and TRBJ2-7; no clear D gene. V was shortened by 1 base and J by 5 bases, with 12 bases between the two germline ends. The CDR3 has 13 amino acids. Germline-derived CDR1 and CDR2 are SQVTM and ANQGSEA. The CDR3 nucleotides read TGCAGCGTTGAAGTAGAGAAGGATGACGAGCAGTACTTC. It is translated as CSVEVEKDDEQYF.

V and J are TRBV9 and TRBJ2-7; tentatively, D is TRBD1 (6 bases). The CDR3 is made up of 15 amino acids. V was pared by 3 bases and J by 0 bases, with 13 bases between. The germline gives CDR1 SGDLS, CDR2 YYNGEE. This CDR3 is CASSGGQTSSYEQYF. The CDR3 DNA follows: TGTGCCAGCAGCGGCGGACAGACCAGCTCCTACGAGCAGTACTTC.

This rearrangement joins TRBV30 to TRBJ1-2, with TRBD1 identical over 8 bases. V shed 4 bases and J 4 bases; nucleotides not matched to a gene: 2. Germline CDR1 GTSNPN, CDR2 SVGIG (reference sequence). The CDR3 runs to 12 residues. The CDR3 sequence: CAWNTGGYGYTF. Written as DNA, the CDR3 is TGTGCCTGGAATACAGGGGGCTATGGCTACACCTTC.

A few counts support this clone. V usage is TRBV14 and J usage is TRBJ2-1; the match to TRBD2 covers 9 bases. CDR1 is SGHDN and CDR2 is FVKESK in the germline V gene. The CDR3 consists of 15 residues. CDR3 DNA: TGTGTTGATTCCGAACCGGGACTAGCCTTCAATGAGCAGTTCTTC. Its translation: CVDSEPGLAFNEQFF.

Only a few counts were recorded for this clone. The chain employs TRBV23-1 and TRBJ1-4; perhaps TRBD1 as D (5 bases). TRBV23-1 is treated as an ORF (open reading frame) with a function not yet certain. V was cut by 2 bases and J by 0 bases, with 10 bases left in between. The CDR3 length is 16 residues. The CDR3 nucleotides are TGCGCCAGCAGTCAAAGAGGGGACGCAACTAATGAAAAACTGTTTTTT. Translated: CASSQRGDATNEKLFF.

This clone appeared a few times. The chain carries TRBV5-4 and TRBJ2-7, with 8 bases that match TRBD1. CDR3 length equals 13 residues. Germline assignment: CDR1 SGHNT and CDR2 YYREEE (reference sequence). The V segment lost 3 bases and the J segment 4 bases; nucleotides outside the gene matches: 3. This chain's CDR3 is CASSYQGAYEQYV. The DNA of the CDR3 is TGTGCCAGCAGCTACCAGGGGGCTTACGAGCAGTACGTC.

This clone turned up a few times. Other nucleotide sequences from this sample produce the same CDR3. The chain carries TRBV7-2 and TRBJ2-3; D call uncertain. V was trimmed by 3 bases and J by 1 base, leaving 2 bases between them. The CDR3 totals 12 residues. Germline V gives CDR1 SGHTA, CDR2 FQGNSA. CDR3 sequence (DNA): TGTGCCAGCAGCTTCGGCACAGATACGCAGTATTTT. This translates into CASSFGTDTQYF.

Only a few counts were recorded for this clone. The CDR3 nucleotides are TGTGCCAGCAGCAAAGCTGAACTAGGACTAGCGGGGGCTTGGTCCTACAATGAGCAGTTCTTC. Its translation: CASSKAELGLAGAWSYNEQFF. This chain joins TRBV21-1 and TRBJ2-1; TRBD2 is the table's D call, not checked against the DNA. TRBV21-1 is listed as a pseudogene. This CDR3 has 21 residues.

The chain recombines TRBV30 with TRBJ1-4, with D perhaps TRBD1 (6 bases). Germline assignment: CDR1 GTSNPN and CDR2 SVGIG (reference sequence). V lost 4 bases and J lost 4, with 10 bases in between. The CDR3 runs to 13 residues. CDR3 nucleotide sequence: TGTGCCTGGAAGGGGACACATAATGAAAAACTGTTTTTT. Its protein product is CAWKGTHNEKLFF.

The chain employs TRBV30 and TRBJ1-2; no reliable D call. V lost 1 base to trimming and J lost 10 bases, with 16 bases between them. Germline CDR1 is GTSNPN and CDR2 is SVGIG (reference sequence). The CDR3 has 13 residues. CDR3 in amino acids: CAWSGKTVSHYTF. The CDR3 DNA sequence: TGTGCCTGGAGTGGGAAAACAGTCTCCCACTACACCTTC.

This clone was counted only a few times. This sample also contains other DNA sequences that code for the same CDR3. The rearrangement links TRBV30 to TRBJ1-5, with TRBD1 as a possible D gene (5 bases). Per the germline V gene, CDR1 is GTSNPN and CDR2 is SVGIG (reference sequence). The CDR3 contains 13 residues. V lost 2 bases, J lost 3 bases, and 8 bases lay in between. For the CDR3, the DNA is TGTGCCTGGAGTCAGGGAATCAATCAGCCCCAGCATTTT. Translating it yields CAWSQGINQPQHF.

This clone has just a few counts. J is TRBJ2-1 and V is TRBV19; 11 nucleotides line up with TRBD2. The V gene end was trimmed by 4 bases and the J gene end by 7 bases; junction bases not matched to a gene: 6. There are 15 residues in the CDR3. Germline assignment: CDR1 LNHDA and CDR2 SQIVND (reference sequence). The CDR3 here is CASSTGTSGDNEQFF. The CDR3, as DNA: TGTGCCAGTAGTACCGGGACTAGCGGTGATAATGAGCAGTTCTTC. Combining the CDR3 with reference TRBV19 and TRBJ2-1 gives the whole variable domain DGGITQSPKYLFRKEGQNVTLSCEQNLNHDAMYWYRQDPGQGLRLIYYSQIVNDFQKGDIAEGYSVSREKKESFPLTVTSAQKNPTAFYLCASSTGTSGDNEQFFGPGTRLTVL.

This chain uses TRBV7-2 with TRBJ2-2; no clear D. The CDR3 runs to 13 residues. Germline assignment: CDR1 SGHTA and CDR2 FQGNSA. Trimming pared 2 bases from V and 3 bases from J, leaving 4 bases between. The CDR3 coding sequence is TGTGCCAGCAGCTTATGGGACACCGGGGAGCTGTTTTTT. Its protein product is CASSLWDTGELFF. Filled out from reference TRBV7-2 and TRBJ2-2, the complete variable domain reads GAGVSQSPSNKVTEKGKDVELRCDPISGHTALYWYRQSLGQGLEFLIYFQGNSAPDKSGLPSDRFSAERTGGSVSTLTIQRTQQEDSAVYLCASSLWDTGELFFGEGSRLTVL.

This chain joins TRBV14 and TRBJ2-1; D may be TRBD1 (5 bases). The CDR3 runs to 14 residues. Trimming removed 0 bases from V and 6 bases from J, with 9 bases in between. CDR1 is SGHDN, CDR2 FVKESK, per germline. CDR3 DNA sequence: TGTGCCAGCAGCCAAGATTTTGGGGCCAATGAGCAGTTCTTC. It encodes CASSQDFGANEQFF.

The gene calls are TRBV18 and TRBJ2-7; possibly TRBD1 or TRBD2 for D (6 bases each). This CDR3 has 15 amino acids. Deletions cut 2 bases from V and 3 bases from J, with 14 bases between. CDR1 is KGHSH and CDR2 is LQKENI in the germline V gene. The CDR3 loop reads CASSPRGERFYEQYF. DNA of the CDR3: TGTGCCAGCTCACCAAGGGGGGAAAGGTTCTACGAGCAGTACTTC.

V is TRBV7-2 and J is TRBJ2-7, with TRBD1 identical over 8 bases. The CDR3 runs to 15 residues. Per the germline V gene, CDR1 is SGHTA and CDR2 is FQGNSA. The ends lost 4 bases at V and 4 bases at J; junction bases unmatched: 9. The chain's CDR3 is CASSYKGDRSYEQYF. Written as DNA, the CDR3 is TGTGCCAGCAGCTACAAAGGGGACAGGTCTTACGAGCAGTACTTC.

A few counts support this clone. This CDR3 reads CASSPAREETQYF. In nucleotides, the CDR3 is TGTGCCAGCAGCCCGGCGAGGGAAGAGACCCAGTACTTC. The rearrangement uses TRBV11-2 and TRBJ2-5, with D maybe TRBD2 (5 bases). Germline assignment: CDR1 SGHAT and CDR2 FQNNGV. The CDR3 sequence is 13 residues long. Trimming shortened V by 5 bases and J by 3 bases, and 10 bases separated the two germline ends.

The gene calls are TRBV11-2 and TRBJ2-3, with a possible D match to TRBD2 (5 bases). Germline V gene lookup returns CDR1 SGHAT and CDR2 FQNNGV. Trimming stripped 5 bases from V and 0 bases from J, with 9 bases between. The CDR3 length is 14 residues. CDR3 nucleotides: TGTGCCAGCAGCCCGCGGGCGAGCACAGATACGCAGTATTTT. Protein: CASSPRASTDTQYF.

The V gene is TRBV9, the J gene TRBJ2-7; D gene unclear. CDR1 and CDR2 (germline): SGDLS, YYNGEE. The CDR3 length is 15 residues. The ends were cut back, 4 bases at V and 3 bases at J, with 17 bases in the middle. The CDR3 DNA reads as TGTGCCAGCAGCCCTGCTAGGTCCCGTCTCTACGAGCAGTACTTC. Encoded protein: CASSPARSRLYEQYF.

The chain couples TRBV25-1 to TRBJ2-7; 7 bases align to TRBD1. V gave up 2 bases and J gave up 4 bases; unmatched junction bases: 5. Germline V CDR1 and CDR2: MGHDK, SYGVNS. This CDR3 has 14 residues. The CDR3 is CASSEIPTGYEQYV. The CDR3, as DNA: TGTGCCAGCAGTGAAATCCCGACAGGGTACGAGCAGTACGTC.

The CDR3 here is CASSEAGGTQYF. DNA of the CDR3: TGTGCCAGCAGTGAAGCAGGGGGTACGCAGTATTTT. This chain connects TRBV6-1 to TRBJ2-3; D might be TRBD1 (6 bases). Germline CDR1 reads MNHNS; CDR2 reads SASEGT. The CDR3 extends over 12 amino acids. V was pared by 0 bases and J by 8 bases, with 6 bases between.

This clone was recorded a few times. This chain joins TRBV6-6 and TRBJ2-1, with D possibly TRBD2 on 5 matching bases. CDR1 MNHNY and CDR2 SVGAGI come from the germline V gene (reference sequence). The CDR3 contains 13 residues. V was pared by 6 bases and J by 2 bases, with 8 bases between. The CDR3 region is CASRTGAYNEQFF. CDR3 DNA sequence: TGTGCCAGCAGAACCGGGGCCTACAATGAGCAGTTCTTC.

The chain has TRBV7-2 and TRBJ2-5; weak D call: TRBD1 (6 bases). This CDR3 region has 15 residues. Per germline, CDR1 SGHTA and CDR2 FQGNSA. V shed 1 base and J shed 7 bases, with 16 bases lying between them. The CDR3 sequence is CASSLVRGLGWTQYF. The CDR3 DNA reads TGTGCCAGCAGCTTAGTCAGGGGTCTGGGTTGGACCCAGTACTTC.

This clone has at least ten counts. This specimen includes other DNA sequences encoding the same CDR3. The genes are TRBV29-1 and TRBJ2-1; weak D call: TRBD2 (5 bases). Between the trimmed V and J ends, which lost 4 bases and 9 bases, there was a span of 7 bases. The CDR3 contains 10 residues. Germline V gene lookup returns CDR1 SQVTM and CDR2 ANQGSEA. The CDR3 is CSVGGIEQFF. The CDR3, as DNA: TGCAGCGTTGGAGGGATTGAGCAGTTCTTC.

This clone was counted a few times. The chain is built from TRBV5-1 and TRBJ1-1; D ambiguous. The CDR3 runs to 11 residues. The V and J ends lost 7 bases and 5 bases respectively, with 9 bases between them. Germline V gene data show CDR1 as SGHRS and CDR2 as YFSETQ. The CDR3 region has the DNA TGCGCCAGCTTTGGGGAAACTGAAGCTTTCTTT. Protein: CASFGETEAFF.

The sample holds a few counts of this clone. The chain links TRBV5-6 to TRBJ2-7; D is ambiguous. CDR1 and CDR2 from the germline V gene are SGHDT and YYEEEE. V shed 0 bases and J shed 2 bases, with 6 bases lying between them. The CDR3 contains 13 residues. Here the CDR3 DNA reads TGTGCCAGCAGCTTGGTCAAAGCCTACGAGCAGTACTTC. It is translated as CASSLVKAYEQYF.